One and the same sample provided the 4 T cell receptor beta chains below, sequenced in a study of T cell repertoires in cytomegalovirus infection. MiXCR, run by TCRdb on the reads, gives a single entry per CDR3 protein. This table has about 300,000 distinct CDR3 sequences, about 25% appearing once. Material: PBMCs. All receptors come from a human donor in good health (CMV status not recorded). Some clones in this sample may be carry-over from other donors' samples.

This chain uses TRBV11-2 with TRBJ1-6; D may be TRBD1 (5 bases). This CDR3 spans 15 amino acids. CDR1 is SGHAT and CDR2 is FQNNGV in the germline V gene. Deletions cut 4 bases from V and 7 bases from J, with 14 bases between. The CDR3 spells CASSSLTQVNSPLHF. The CDR3 DNA is TGTGCCAGCAGCTCCTTGACACAGGTGAATTCACCCCTCCACTTT.

The chain uses TRBV2 and TRBJ1-5; no definite D call. V lost 3 bases to trimming and J lost 3 bases, with 9 bases between them. Germline V gene lookup returns CDR1 SNHLY and CDR2 FYNNEI. The CDR3 contains 14 residues. The CDR3 protein is CASSDQVFNQPQHF. The CDR3 DNA reads TGTGCCAGCAGTGACCAGGTTTTCAATCAGCCCCAGCATTTT.

The chain has TRBV20-1 and TRBJ2-5, with D uncertain. This CDR3 comprises 11 residues. CDR1 is DFQATT, CDR2 SNEGSKA, per germline (reference sequence). V was cut by 6 bases and J by 2 bases, with 7 bases left in between. CDR3 protein: CSALRQETQYF. The CDR3 DNA is TGCAGTGCATTAAGACAAGAGACCCAGTACTTC.

This clonotype was detected ten times or more. The rearrangement uses TRBV7-2 and TRBJ1-5; tentatively, D is TRBD1 (6 bases). CDR1 is SGHTA, CDR2 FQGNSA, per germline. This CDR3 has 14 residues. Trimming removed 8 bases from V and 2 bases from J, with 13 bases in between. CDR3 nucleotide sequence: TGTGCCAGCCAACGAGGGGGGGGCAATCAGCCCCAGCATTTT. Protein: CASQRGGGNQPQHF.